Below, 25 T cell receptor beta chains from the same sample are listed, as sequenced in a study of Graves' ophthalmopathy and Graves' hyperthyroidism. RNA transcripts were the template, and TCR beta CDR3 regions were amplified from them. HTBI-primed first-round RT-PCR preceded second-round multiplex PCR. TCRdb reprocessed the multiplex PCR reads via MiXCR and lists one record per CDR3 protein. The sample holds approximately 50,000 distinct CDR3 sequences; around 48% are singletons and the top ten take approximately 23%. The sequencing input was peripheral blood. The receptors originated from an adult man with Graves' ophthalmopathy.

V and J are TRBV10-2 and TRBJ1-2; TRBD1 agrees at 9 bases. Trimming at V came to 6 bases and at J to 6 bases, leaving 8 bases not matched to a gene. The CDR3 is 14 amino acids. Germline CDR1 WSHSY, CDR2 SAAADI. CDR3 protein: CASSSGQGRNGYTF. The CDR3 DNA follows: TGCGCCAGCAGCTCGGGACAGGGAAGGAATGGCTACACCTTC.

About this clonotype itself: A read error may account for a junction end that differs from germline. The rearrangement links TRBV6-2 or TRBV6-3 to TRBJ2-3, with TRBD1 as a possible D gene (5 bases). This CDR3 spans 14 amino acids. From germline, CDR1 is MNHEY and CDR2 SVGEGT. The CDR3 sequence is CASSFREVADTQYF. The CDR3 DNA reads TGTGCCAGCAGTTTCAGGGAAGTCGCAGATACGCAGTATTTC.

The chain has TRBV3-1 and TRBJ2-1; the D call may be TRBD1 or TRBD2 (6 bases each). Germline CDR1 and CDR2: LGHDT and YNNKEL (reference sequence). V shed 6 bases and J shed 9 bases, with 12 bases lying between them. This CDR3 has 12 amino acids. The CDR3 region is CASSPQGGEQFF. The CDR3 DNA follows: TGTGCCAGCAGTCCACAGGGAGGTGAGCAGTTCTTC.

The chain joins TRBV19 to TRBJ1-4; 7 positions match TRBD1. Germline assignment: CDR1 LNHDA and CDR2 SQIVND (reference sequence). The junction had 12 bases not matched to a gene; V was cut back by 4 bases and J by 4 bases. The CDR3 runs 17 residues. This CDR3 reads CASSTRGDGTVNEKLFF. The CDR3, as DNA: TGTGCCAGTAGTACCAGGGGAGACGGGACAGTTAATGAAAAACTGTTTTTT.

This clonotype was counted once. The V gene is TRBV15, the J gene TRBJ2-5; D may be TRBD1 (7 bases). The V and J ends lost 3 bases and 1 base respectively, with 15 bases between them. In germline, CDR1 is LNHNV, CDR2 YYDKDF (reference sequence). CDR3 length: 16 residues. In nucleotides, the CDR3 is TGTGCCACCAGCAGTGATCAGGGGGGAAGCCAAGAGACCCAGTACTTC. Its translation: CATSSDQGGSQETQYF. Full variable domain (outside the CDR3, taken from reference TRBV15 and TRBJ2-5): DAMVIQNPRYQVTQFGKPVTLSCSQTLNHNVMYWYQQKSSQAPKLLFHYYDKDFNNEADTPDNFQSRRPNTSFCFLDIRSPGLGDTAMYLCATSSDQGGSQETQYFGPGTRLLVL.

A note on this clonotype: At one of its ends the junction is not consistent with the germline gene, which may arise from a read error. The V call is TRBV7-9, the J call TRBJ2-2; D may be TRBD2 (5 bases). In germline, CDR1 is SEHNR, CDR2 FQNEAQ (reference sequence). The CDR3 is 11 amino acids. CDR3 bases: TGTGCCTGCAGCGGCCCCAGGGAGCTGTTTTTT. Protein sequence: CACSGPRELFF.

This clonotype has ten or more counts. The chain uses TRBV27 and TRBJ1-2; D possibly corresponds to TRBD1 (5 bases). Per the germline V gene, CDR1 is MNHEY and CDR2 is SMNVEV (reference sequence). V dropped 8 bases and J dropped 4 bases, with 11 bases sitting between them. The CDR3 loop spans 12 amino acids. CDR3 sequence (DNA): TGTGCCAGCCGGGGCCCCGGCTATGGCTACACCTTC. This encodes CASRGPGYGYTF.

This clonotype was seen many times. V usage is TRBV10-3 and J usage is TRBJ2-3; 9 bases line up with TRBD2. Germline CDR1 and CDR2: ENHRY and SYGVKD. This CDR3 is built from 14 residues. Trimming removed 6 bases from V and 4 bases from J; junction bases left unmatched: 5. The CDR3 bases are TGTGCCATCAGGGCGGCGGGGGGGGCAGATACGCAGTATTTT. Its translation: CAIRAAGGADTQYF.

The CDR3 bases are TGTGCCAGCATAACCCTTTCAGGCGAGCAGTACTTC. It yields the protein CASITLSGEQYF. This chain connects TRBV7-9 to TRBJ2-7; D is unclear. The V end was cut by 7 bases, the J end by 6 bases, with 13 bases between. This CDR3 spans 12 amino acids. Germline-derived CDR1 and CDR2 are SEHNR and FQNEAQ (reference sequence).

V is TRBV9 and J is TRBJ2-1; 12 bases are a match to TRBD2. There are 16 residues in the CDR3. CDR1 SGDLS and CDR2 YYNGEE come from the germline V gene. The V and J ends lost 3 bases and 4 bases, in that order; junction bases with no gene match: 5. The CDR3 sequence is CASSAPGTSGYNEQFF. In DNA, the CDR3 is TGTGCCAGCAGCGCGCCCGGGACTAGCGGGTACAATGAGCAGTTCTTC.

The V call is TRBV5-1, the J call TRBJ1-1; 9 bases line up with TRBD1. The V gene end was trimmed by 5 bases and the J gene end by 7 bases; junction bases not matched to a gene: 9. This CDR3 contains 14 residues. The V gene's germline CDR1 is SGHRS and CDR2 YFSETQ. The CDR3 protein is CASSLGTGRNEAFF. The CDR3 DNA follows: TGCGCCAGCAGTTTAGGGACAGGGAGGAATGAAGCTTTCTTT. Complete variable domain (other parts from reference TRBV5-1 and TRBJ1-1): KAGVTQTPRYLIKTRGQQVTLSCSPISGHRSVSWYQQTPGQGLQFLFEYFSETQRNKGNFPGRFSGRQFSNSRSEMNVSTLELGDSALYLCASSLGTGRNEAFFGQGTRLTVV.

The chain employs TRBV12-3 or TRBV12-4 and TRBJ2-7, with 12 positions matching TRBD2. The CDR3 is 14 residues long. The V segment lost 5 bases and the J segment 3 bases; nucleotides outside the gene matches: 2. Here the CDR3 reads CASSPSGRVYEQYF. CDR3 sequence (DNA): TGTGCCAGCAGTCCTAGCGGGAGGGTCTACGAGCAGTACTTC.

This clonotype showed up just a few times. It may be a read error: a sequence one base away is much more abundant. The chain has TRBV5-4 and TRBJ2-3, with TRBD2 identical over 9 bases. There are 16 residues in the CDR3. Germline assignment: CDR1 SGHNT and CDR2 YYREEE (reference sequence). In DNA, the CDR3 is TGTGCCAGCAGAAGCTTAGCGGGGGCCCTCACAGATACGCAGTGTTTT. This codes for CASRSLAGALTDTQCF.

The chain is built from TRBV10-3 and TRBJ2-2, with unresolved D. This CDR3 has 16 amino acids. Trimming pared 0 bases from V and 1 base from J, leaving 9 bases between. Germline CDR1 is ENHRY and CDR2 is SYGVKD. CDR3 sequence reads: CAISESIPMNTGELFF. In nucleotides, the CDR3 is TGTGCCATCAGTGAGTCGATTCCCATGAACACCGGGGAGCTGTTTTTT.

This chain joins TRBV6-2 or TRBV6-3 and TRBJ1-2; D possibly corresponds to TRBD1 (6 bases). Trimming removed 4 bases at V and 4 bases at J, with 16 bases between. CDR1 is MNHEY and CDR2 is SVGEGT in the germline V gene. CDR3 length: 15 residues. The CDR3 protein is CASSSRDKRTYGYTF. The CDR3 DNA is TGTGCCAGCAGTTCCCGGGACAAGAGAACCTATGGCTACACCTTC.

The sample holds many counts of this clonotype. The J gene is TRBJ2-5, the V gene TRBV18, with TRBD1 identical over 7 bases. This CDR3 spans 13 amino acids. CDR1 is KGHSH and CDR2 is LQKENI in the germline V gene. The J segment lost 5 bases and the V segment lost 3 bases, leaving 3 bases of the junction unmatched. The CDR3 coding sequence is TGTGCCAGCTCACCTGGACAGGAGGAGACCCAGTACTTC. It yields the protein CASSPGQEETQYF. Filled out from reference TRBV18 and TRBJ2-5, the complete variable domain reads NAGVMQNPRHLVRRRGQEARLRCSPMKGHSHVYWYRQLPEEGLKFMVYLQKENIIDESGMPKERFSAEFPKEGPSILRIQQVVRGDSAAYFCASSPGQEETQYFGPGTRLLVL.

There are many counts of this clonotype. This chain connects TRBV11-2 to TRBJ2-1; perhaps TRBD1 as D (6 bases). V shed 1 base and J shed 6 bases, with 16 bases lying between them. This CDR3 has 16 residues. CDR1 and CDR2 from the germline V gene are SGHAT and FQNNGV. This CDR3 reads CASSLVGGVESNEQFF. The CDR3 region has the DNA TGTGCCAGCAGCTTAGTAGGGGGTGTAGAATCCAATGAGCAGTTCTTC.

This clonotype was seen ten or more times. This chain links TRBV5-1 with TRBJ2-6; D possibly corresponds to TRBD1 (5 bases). The V gene's germline CDR1 is SGHRS and CDR2 YFSETQ. The CDR3 runs 14 residues. V was pared by 1 base and J by 3 bases, with 5 bases between. The CDR3 nucleotides are TGCGCCAGCAGCTTGACAGGTGGGGCCAACGTCCTGACTTTC. Protein: CASSLTGGANVLTF.

The sample holds many counts of this clonotype. This chain connects TRBV5-5 to TRBJ1-3, with D unresolved. Germline V CDR1 and CDR2: SGHKS, YYEKEE (reference sequence). The CDR3 has 13 residues. Trimming took off 0 bases at V and 6 bases at J, with 7 bases between the two ends. The CDR3 loop is CASSLELENTIYF. The CDR3 bases are TGTGCCAGCAGCTTGGAACTGGAAAACACCATATATTTT.

Only one count was recorded for this clonotype. No conserved phenylalanine or tryptophan is present at the end of the CDR3, so a read error is the likely explanation. The J gene is TRBJ2-1, the V gene TRBV20-1, with 7 bases lining up with TRBD2. This CDR3 is 15 amino acids long. The V segment lost 0 bases and the J segment 10 bases; nucleotides outside the gene matches: 12. Germline V gene data show CDR1 as DFQATT and CDR2 as SNEGSKA (reference sequence). Here the CDR3 DNA reads TGCAGTGCTAGAGATCCGGCGGGAGCCCCCTACGAGCAGTTCCTC. Its translation is CSARDPAGAPYEQFL.

This clonotype was observed many times. The chain combines TRBV14 with TRBJ2-3; tentatively, D is TRBD2 (5 bases). Germline-derived CDR1 and CDR2 are SGHDN and FVKESK. Trimming cost V 6 bases and J 4 bases, with 8 bases left between them. The CDR3 is 12 amino acids. CDR3 nucleotides: TGTGCCAGCAGTAGTAGCGCAGATACGCAGTATTTT. It encodes CASSSSADTQYF.

This clonotype was seen ten or more times. The rearrangement links TRBV4-1 to TRBJ1-2; D perhaps matches TRBD1 (6 bases). Trimming cost V 2 bases and J 6 bases, with 13 bases left between them. The length of the CDR3 is 14 residues. Per germline, CDR1 MGHRA and CDR2 YSYEKL. In DNA, the CDR3 is TGCGCCAGCAGCCAACCAGGGGCACGGAATGGCTACACCTTC. This sequence encodes CASSQPGARNGYTF.

This clonotype was observed many times. The V and J genes are TRBV7-9 and TRBJ2-3; D possibly uses TRBD1 or TRBD2 (6 bases each). The germline V gene has CDR1 SEHNR and CDR2 FQNEAQ (reference sequence). V lost 1 base and J 2 bases, leaving 10 bases between the germline ends. The CDR3 runs 15 residues. CDR3 region: CASSLVGGPTDTQYF. The CDR3 nucleotides are TGTGCCAGCAGCTTAGTCGGGGGCCCCACAGATACGCAGTATTTT. Supplemented by reference TRBV7-9 and TRBJ2-3, the full variable domain reads DTGVSQNPRHKITKRGQNVTFRCDPISEHNRLYWYRQTLGQGPEFLTYFQNEAQLEKSRLLSDRFSAERPKGSFSTLEIQRTEQGDSAMYLCASSLVGGPTDTQYFGPGTRLTVL.

The chain combines TRBV4-1 with TRBJ2-3; 11 nucleotides line up with TRBD1. The CDR3 is made up of 16 amino acids. V dropped 1 base and J dropped 3; count of bases not matched to a gene: 3. The V gene's germline CDR1 is MGHRA and CDR2 YSYEKL. The CDR3, as DNA: TGCGCCAGCAGCCAAGTGGGACAGGGGGGAACAGATACGCAGTATTTT. Its protein product is CASSQVGQGGTDTQYF.

The V gene is TRBV15, the J gene TRBJ1-6; no clear D. Trimming shortened V by 2 bases and J by 11 bases, and 13 bases separated the two germline ends. The CDR3 covers 14 residues. CDR1 LNHNV and CDR2 YYDKDF come from the germline V gene (reference sequence). CDR3 loop: CATSRIRELAPLHF. In DNA form, the CDR3 reads TGTGCCACCAGCAGAATCCGGGAGCTAGCACCCCTCCACTTT. Looking up the rest from reference TRBV15 and TRBJ1-6 gives the full variable domain: DAMVIQNPRYQVTQFGKPVTLSCSQTLNHNVMYWYQQKSSQAPKLLFHYYDKDFNNEADTPDNFQSRRPNTSFCFLDIRSPGLGDTAMYLCATSRIRELAPLHFGNGTRLTVT.